The 14 T cell receptor beta chains below come from one sample, sequenced in a study of beta chain features in type 1 diabetes. Investigators reverse transcribed all isolated RNA, so they sequenced expressed TCRB transcripts. Libraries were prepared by immunoSEQ multiplex PCR; TCRdb keeps only in-frame clonotypes and omits some of them. The table has 120,000 to 150,000 clones, roughly 48% seen once; the top ten hold under 0.45%. Material for sequencing was Tregs from blood. The origin of the receptors is a man between 18 and 35 years old in good health.

The chain employs TRBV6-1 and TRBJ1-2; maybe TRBD1 (6 bases). Trimming shortened V by 10 bases and J by 4 bases, and 13 bases separated the two germline ends. The length of the CDR3 is 12 residues. Germline lookup yields CDR1 MNHNS and CDR2 SASEGT. The CDR3 protein is CATLGDIYGYTF. DNA of the CDR3: TGTGCCACCTTAGGGGACATCTATGGCTACACCTTC.

This clone was recorded a few times. The sample contains more than one DNA sequence encoding this CDR3. The V call is TRBV5-1, the J call TRBJ2-6; TRBD2 might be the D (6 bases). Germline CDR1 and CDR2: SGHRS and YFSETQ. This CDR3 spans 15 amino acids. V was pared by 4 bases and J by 8 bases, with 16 bases between. In DNA, the CDR3 is TGCGCCAGCAGCGGAGTGGGGACTCCGACCAACGTCCTGACTTTC. It specifies CASSGVGTPTNVLTF.

The chain carries TRBV6-1 and TRBJ1-1, with D uncertain. Trimming took 4 bases from V and 1 from J, leaving 10 bases between them. Germline V CDR1 and CDR2: MNHNS, SASEGT. The CDR3 is 14 amino acids. CDR3 sequence: CASSGLTGNTEAFF. The CDR3 DNA sequence: TGTGCCAGCAGTGGGCTCACGGGGAACACTGAAGCTTTCTTT.

This clone was detected a few times. The V call is TRBV5-5, the J call TRBJ1-1; D gene uncertain. Germline V lookup: CDR1 SGHKS, CDR2 YYEKEE (reference sequence). V was trimmed by 0 bases and J by 4 bases, leaving 16 bases between them. The CDR3 has 16 residues. The CDR3 spells CASSLVSDSLGTEAFF. The CDR3, as DNA: TGTGCCAGCAGCTTGGTATCAGATAGCTTGGGCACTGAAGCTTTCTTT. The entire variable domain, with the rest obtained from reference TRBV5-5 and TRBJ1-1, is as follows: DAGVTQSPTHLIKTRGQQVTLRCSPISGHKSVSWYQQVLGQGPQFIFQYYEKEERGRGNFPDRFSARQFPNYSSELNVNALLLGDSALYLCASSLVSDSLGTEAFFGQGTRLTVV.

This clone was observed a handful of times. This rearrangement joins TRBV7-2 to TRBJ2-3; 10 bases fit TRBD1. This CDR3 has 16 amino acids. Looked up from germline, CDR1 is SGHTA and CDR2 is FQGNSA. V lost 3 bases, J lost 4 bases, and 7 bases stayed unmatched. The CDR3 nucleotides read TGTGCCAGCAGCTTCGGCGGGACAGGGGTCGCAGATACGCAGTATTTT. Translating gives CASSFGGTGVADTQYF.

The chain combines TRBV9 with TRBJ1-1; the D is unclear. The CDR3 loop spans 14 amino acids. The V end was cut by 0 bases, the J end by 4 bases, with 10 bases between. Germline V gene lookup returns CDR1 SGDLS and CDR2 YYNGEE. This CDR3 reads CASSVDPGFTEAFF. Here the CDR3 DNA reads TGTGCCAGCAGCGTAGATCCGGGATTCACTGAAGCTTTCTTT.

This chain connects TRBV19 to TRBJ1-2; 7 bases agree with TRBD1. The CDR3 has 13 residues. Germline V gene lookup returns CDR1 LNHDA and CDR2 SQIVND (reference sequence). The ends lost 2 bases at V and 6 bases at J; junction bases unmatched: 3. CDR3 in DNA: TGTGCCAGTAGTATAAACAGGGGTCATGGCTACACCTTC. Its translation is CASSINRGHGYTF.

This chain joins TRBV19 and TRBJ2-5, with 8 bases aligning to TRBD2. The end of the DNA is better explained by TRBJ2-7, so the J call may be wrong. Germline-derived CDR1 and CDR2 are LNHDA and SQIVND (reference sequence). The CDR3 is made up of 15 amino acids. The CDR3 region has the DNA TGTGCCAGTAGTATTCCCGGGACTAGTATTTACGAGCAGTACTTC. Its translation: CASSIPGTSIYEQYF.

The rearrangement links TRBV9 to TRBJ2-1; D might be TRBD1 (6 bases). CDR3 size: 14 residues. Deletions cut 6 bases from V and 7 bases from J, with 17 bases between. CDR1 and CDR2 from the germline V gene are SGDLS and YYNGEE. CDR3 DNA: TGTGCCAGCAATAGGGGGAGAGGTCGGAATGAGCAGTTCTTC. Translated: CASNRGRGRNEQFF. The full variable domain, rest sourced from reference TRBV9 and TRBJ2-1, is DSGVTQTPKHLITATGQRVTLRCSPRSGDLSVYWYQQSLDQGLQFLIQYYNGEERAKGNILERFSAQQFPDLHSELNLSSLELGDSALYFCASNRGRGRNEQFFGPGTRLTVL.

This clone was detected a few times. The rearrangement joins TRBV28 to TRBJ2-7; no clear D. In germline, CDR1 is MDHEN, CDR2 SYDVKM. V gave up 9 bases and J gave up 0 bases, with 12 bases separating them. The CDR3 runs to 13 residues. CDR3 in amino acids: CASMTFASYEQYF. CDR3 bases: TGTGCCAGTATGACATTCGCCTCCTACGAGCAGTACTTC.

This clone has a handful of counts. The rearrangement links TRBV18 to TRBJ1-5; 8 bases are a match to TRBD1. Per germline, CDR1 KGHSH and CDR2 LQKENI. V dropped 1 base and J dropped 1; count of bases not matched to a gene: 6. The length of the CDR3 is 17 residues. CDR3 amino acids: CASSPRPGGYSNQPQHF. As DNA, the CDR3 is TGTGCCAGCTCACCACGCCCAGGGGGCTACAGCAATCAGCCCCAGCATTTT.

CDR3 loop: CASSLGGVGTYEQYF. CDR3 sequence (DNA): TGTGCCAGCAGTTTGGGGGGTGTGGGGACCTACGAGCAGTACTTC. The chain couples TRBV28 to TRBJ2-7; a weak D match, TRBD2 (6 bases). CDR1 and CDR2 from the germline V gene are MDHEN and SYDVKM. Trimming left V 3 bases short and J 2 bases short, with 14 bases between. CDR3 size: 15 residues.

The genes are TRBV18 and TRBJ1-5; weak D call: TRBD1 (6 bases). The CDR3 totals 14 residues. Germline V gene lookup returns CDR1 KGHSH and CDR2 LQKENI. The V end was cut by 6 bases, the J end by 9 bases, with 18 bases between. As DNA, the CDR3 is TGTGCCAGCTCGGGAGGGACCCAACAGGGGCCCCAGCATTTT. Translation gives CASSGGTQQGPQHF.

This chain links TRBV30 with TRBJ2-5, with TRBD1 matching 9 bases. The germline V gene has CDR1 GTSNPN and CDR2 SVGIG (reference sequence). This CDR3 region has 13 residues. Trimming took 3 bases from V and 5 from J; bases not matched to a gene: 4. CDR3: CAWRDRGRETQYF. The CDR3 DNA is TGTGCCTGGAGGGACAGGGGTCGGGAGACCCAGTACTTC.